This T cell receptor beta chain was observed in a study of blood T cell repertoires in COVID-19. Study background: PBMCs, B-cell-depleted T cells, or T cells provided the cDNA or gDNA that made up the material.

The CDR3 contains 11 residues. V was pared by 6 bases and J by 5 bases, with 7 bases between. Germline assignment: CDR1 SEHNR and CDR2 FQNEAQ (reference sequence). In the original workflow: It was from reference gene primer amplification that nucleated cell counts were estimated. TCRdb keeps only in-frame clones here, not all; method: immunoSEQ multiplex PCR. Clone size and V and J calls were adopted from that table, with D and trimming inferred from the DNA. The sample yields about 240,000 clones, 85% to 90% seen once. The sample consisted of peripheral blood. The clonotype originates from a woman between 40 and 55 years old who had recovered from COVID-19. The chain has TRBV7-9 and TRBJ1-1; TRBD1 is a possible D gene (6 bases). This CDR3 is CASRRGTEAFF. The CDR3 coding sequence is TGTGCCAGCAGAAGGGGGACTGAAGCTTTCTTT.